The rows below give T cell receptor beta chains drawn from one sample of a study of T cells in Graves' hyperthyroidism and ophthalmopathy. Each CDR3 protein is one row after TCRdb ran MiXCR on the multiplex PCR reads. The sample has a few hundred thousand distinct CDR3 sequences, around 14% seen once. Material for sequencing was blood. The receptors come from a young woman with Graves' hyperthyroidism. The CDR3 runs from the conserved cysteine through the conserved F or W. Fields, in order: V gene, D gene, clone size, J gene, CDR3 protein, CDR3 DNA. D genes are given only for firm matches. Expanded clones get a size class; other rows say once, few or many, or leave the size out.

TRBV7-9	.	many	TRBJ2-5	CASSLTPRDIQTQYF	TGTGCCAGCAGCTTAACGCCCCGGGACATCCAGACCCAGTACTTC
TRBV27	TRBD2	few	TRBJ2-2	CASSLSRSGRVGELFF	TGTGCCAGCAGTTTATCTCGAAGCGGGAGGGTCGGGGAGCTGTTTTTT
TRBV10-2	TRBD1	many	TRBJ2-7	CASRGTGIDEQYF	TGCGCCAGCAGGGGGACAGGGATTGACGAGCAGTACTTC
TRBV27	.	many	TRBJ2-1	CASSPGQPDEQFF	TGTGCCAGCAGTCCCGGACAGCCCGATGAGCAGTTCTTC
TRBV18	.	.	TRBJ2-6	CASSPRGEFQSSGANVLTF	TGTGCCAGCTCACCACGAGGCGAGTTCCAAAGCTCTGGGGCCAACGTCCTGACTTTC
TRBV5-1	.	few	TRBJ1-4	CASSPNEGGEEKLFF	TGCGCCAGCAGCCCGAACGAGGGGGGAGAAGAAAAACTGTTTTTT
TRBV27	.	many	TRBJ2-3	CASSWDGTAGDTQYF	TGTGCCAGCAGTTGGGATGGGACCGCGGGGGATACGCAGTATTTT
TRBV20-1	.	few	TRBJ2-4	CSADAAGTRGDIQYF	TGCAGTGCTGATGCGGCAGGGACCCGAGGAGACATTCAGTACTTC
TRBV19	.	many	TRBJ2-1	CASSSTGRASYNEQFF	TGTGCCAGTAGTTCCACGGGGCGGGCATCCTACAATGAGCAGTTCTTC
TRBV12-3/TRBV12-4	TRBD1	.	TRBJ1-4	CASSSPGQGHQKLFF	TGTGCCAGCAGTTCACCCGGACAGGGGCACCAAAAACTGTTTTTT
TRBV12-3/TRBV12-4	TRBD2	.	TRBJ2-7	CASSSRTSGSEQYF	TGTGCCAGCAGTTCGAGGACTAGCGGGTCCGAGCAGTACTTC
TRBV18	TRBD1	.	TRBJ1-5	CASSPRATGQGNQPQHF	TGTGCCAGCTCACCACGGGCGACAGGGCAGGGCAATCAGCCCCAGCATTTT
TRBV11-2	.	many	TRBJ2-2	CASSLFGQNTGELFF	TGTGCCAGCAGCTTATTTGGACAGAACACCGGGGAGCTGTTTTTT
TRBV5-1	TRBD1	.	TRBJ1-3	CASSVGQDGNTIYF	TGCGCCAGCAGCGTGGGACAGGATGGAAACACCATATATTTT
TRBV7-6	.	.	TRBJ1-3	CASSLNRPGSGNTIYF	TGTGCCAGCAGCTTAAATAGGCCAGGCTCTGGAAACACCATATATTTT
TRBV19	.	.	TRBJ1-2	CASSSTAQDRLWNGYTF	TGTGCCAGTAGTTCGACCGCCCAAGACAGGCTTTGGAATGGCTACACCTTC
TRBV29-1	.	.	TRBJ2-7	CSVLGGGGGGDYEQYF	TGCAGCGTCCTGGGGGGCGGGGGAGGGGGAGACTACGAGCAGTACTTC
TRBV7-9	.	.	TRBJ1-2	CASSLENGYTF	TGTGCCAGCAGCTTAGAAAATGGCTACACCTTC
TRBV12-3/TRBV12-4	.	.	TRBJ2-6	CASRLDSSGANVLTF	TGTGCCAGCAGATTGGACAGCTCTGGGGCCAACGTCCTGACTTTC
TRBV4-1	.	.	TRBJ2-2	CASSQKQATGELFF	TGCGCCAGCAGCCAAAAACAGGCCACCGGGGAGCTGTTTTTT
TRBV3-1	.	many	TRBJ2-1	CASSQGLLRLSYNEQFF	TGTGCCAGCAGCCAAGGGCTTTTGCGACTCTCCTACAATGAGCAGTTCTTC
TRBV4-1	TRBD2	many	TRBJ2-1	CASSPPAGGGANEQFF	TGCGCCAGCAGCCCTCCTGCGGGAGGCGGGGCTAATGAGCAGTTCTTC
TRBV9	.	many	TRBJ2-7	CASSVDVLEEQYF	TGTGCCAGCAGCGTAGATGTGTTGGAGGAGCAGTACTTC
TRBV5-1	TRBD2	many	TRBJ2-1	CASSLGTPGLADEQFF	TGCGCCAGCAGCTTGGGTACACCGGGACTAGCGGACGAGCAGTTCTTC
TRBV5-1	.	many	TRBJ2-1	CASSPAGPYNEQFF	TGCGCCAGCAGCCCCGCGGGGCCCTACAATGAGCAGTTCTTC
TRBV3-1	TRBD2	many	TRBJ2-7	CASSPGRREGLYEQYF	TGTGCCAGCAGCCCCGGTCGGCGGGAGGGCCTGTACGAGCAGTACTTC
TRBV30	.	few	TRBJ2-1	CAWSVNSVGEQFF	TGTGCCTGGAGTGTTAATAGCGTGGGGGAGCAGTTCTTC
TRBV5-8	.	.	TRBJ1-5	CASSLRNGWRVRPQHF	TGTGCCAGCAGCTTGCGGAACGGCTGGAGAGTAAGGCCCCAGCATTTT
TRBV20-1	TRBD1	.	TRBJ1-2	CSARKTGNYGYTF	TGCAGTGCTCGGAAGACAGGGAACTATGGCTACACCTTC
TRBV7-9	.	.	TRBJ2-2	CASSFVRGLTGELFF	TGTGCCAGCAGCTTCGTCCGGGGGCTCACCGGGGAGCTGTTTTTT
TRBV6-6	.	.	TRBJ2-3	CASSYFPGRTDTQYF	TGTGCCAGCAGTTACTTTCCGGGCAGGACAGATACGCAGTATTTT
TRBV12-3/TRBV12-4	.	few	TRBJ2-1	CASSFQLANEQFF	TGTGCCAGCAGTTTCCAGCTCGCCAATGAGCAGTTCTTC
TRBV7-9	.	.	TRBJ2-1	CASSFGEREQFF	TGTGCCAGCAGCTTTGGGGAACGCGAGCAGTTCTTC